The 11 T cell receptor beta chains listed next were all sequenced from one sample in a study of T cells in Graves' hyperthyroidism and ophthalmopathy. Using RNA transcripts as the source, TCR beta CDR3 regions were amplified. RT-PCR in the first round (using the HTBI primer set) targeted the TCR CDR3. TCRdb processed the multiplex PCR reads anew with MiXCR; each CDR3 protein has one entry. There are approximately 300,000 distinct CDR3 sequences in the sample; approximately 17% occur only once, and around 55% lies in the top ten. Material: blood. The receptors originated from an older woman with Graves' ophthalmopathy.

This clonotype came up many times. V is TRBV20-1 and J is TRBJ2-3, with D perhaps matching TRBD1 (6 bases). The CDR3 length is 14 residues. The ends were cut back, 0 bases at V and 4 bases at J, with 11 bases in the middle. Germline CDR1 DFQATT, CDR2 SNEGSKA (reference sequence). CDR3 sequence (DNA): TGCAGTGCTAGAGATGGGCGACAGGCAGATACGCAGTATTTT. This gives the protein CSARDGRQADTQYF.

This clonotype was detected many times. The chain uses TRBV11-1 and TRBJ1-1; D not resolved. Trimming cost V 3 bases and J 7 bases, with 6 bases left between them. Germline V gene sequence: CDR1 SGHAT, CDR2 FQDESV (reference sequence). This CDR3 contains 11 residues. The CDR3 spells CASSFSGEAFF. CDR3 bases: TGTGCCAGCAGCTTTTCCGGTGAAGCTTTCTTT.

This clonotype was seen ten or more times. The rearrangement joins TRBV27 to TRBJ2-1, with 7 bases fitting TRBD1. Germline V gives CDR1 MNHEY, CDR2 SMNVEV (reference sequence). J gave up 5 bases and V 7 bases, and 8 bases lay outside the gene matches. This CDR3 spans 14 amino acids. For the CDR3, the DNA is TGTGCCAGCACCTTGGACAGGTACAACAATGAGCAGTTCTTC. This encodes CASTLDRYNNEQFF.

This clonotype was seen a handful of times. The DNA of the CDR3 is TGCGCCAGCAGCCGGGACAGAGCCGTTGGGGAGCAGTACTTC. It specifies CASSRDRAVGEQYF. The gene calls are TRBV4-3 and TRBJ2-7; TRBD1 matches 7 bases. This CDR3 comprises 14 residues. Losses at the gene ends were 4 bases for V and 7 bases for J; bases not matched to a gene: 10. Looked up from germline, CDR1 is LGHNA and CDR2 is YSLEER.

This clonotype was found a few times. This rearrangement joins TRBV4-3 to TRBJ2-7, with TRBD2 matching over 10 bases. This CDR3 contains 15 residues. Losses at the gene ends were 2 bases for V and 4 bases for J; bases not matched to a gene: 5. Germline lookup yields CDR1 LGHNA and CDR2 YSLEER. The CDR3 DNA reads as TGCGCCAGCAGCCAAACGACTAGCGGGTCTTACGAGCAGTACTTC. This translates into CASSQTTSGSYEQYF.

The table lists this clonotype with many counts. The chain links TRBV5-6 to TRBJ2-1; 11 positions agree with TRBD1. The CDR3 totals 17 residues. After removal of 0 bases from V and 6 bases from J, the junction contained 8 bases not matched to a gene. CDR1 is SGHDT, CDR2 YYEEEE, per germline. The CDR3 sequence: CASSLVGQGADGNEQFF. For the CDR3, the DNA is TGTGCCAGCAGCTTGGTAGGACAGGGGGCCGACGGCAATGAGCAGTTCTTC. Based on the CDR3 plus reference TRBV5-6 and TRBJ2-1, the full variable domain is DAGVTQSPTHLIKTRGQQVTLRCSPKSGHDTVSWYQQALGQGPQFIFQYYEEEERQRGNFPDRFSGHQFPNYSSELNVNALLLGDSALYLCASSLVGQGADGNEQFFGPGTRLTVL.

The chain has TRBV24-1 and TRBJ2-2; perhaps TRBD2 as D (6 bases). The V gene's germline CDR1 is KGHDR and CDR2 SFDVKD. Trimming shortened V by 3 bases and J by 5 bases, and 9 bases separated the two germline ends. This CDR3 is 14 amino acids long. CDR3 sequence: CATSDRGKTGELFF. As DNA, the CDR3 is TGTGCCACCAGTGATCGGGGGAAGACCGGGGAGCTGTTTTTT.

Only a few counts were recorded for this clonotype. CDR3 nucleotides: TGCAGTGCTAGAGGGTCTTCTAACTATGGCTACACCTTC. It is translated as CSARGSSNYGYTF. J is TRBJ1-2 and V is TRBV20-1; D is undetermined. CDR1 and CDR2 (germline): DFQATT, SNEGSKA (reference sequence). V was trimmed by 1 base and J by 0 bases, leaving 6 bases between them. The CDR3 runs to 13 residues.

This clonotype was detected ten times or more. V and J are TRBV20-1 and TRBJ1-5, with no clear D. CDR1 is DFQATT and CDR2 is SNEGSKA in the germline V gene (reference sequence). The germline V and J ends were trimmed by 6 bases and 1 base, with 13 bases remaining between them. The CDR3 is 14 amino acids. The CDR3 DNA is TGCAGTGCCTCTTCCATCGGCAGCAATCAGCCCCAGCATTTT. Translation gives CSASSIGSNQPQHF.

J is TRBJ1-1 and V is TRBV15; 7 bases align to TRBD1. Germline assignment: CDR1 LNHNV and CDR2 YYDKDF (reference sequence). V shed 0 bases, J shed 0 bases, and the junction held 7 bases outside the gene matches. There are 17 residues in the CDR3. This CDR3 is CATSRDFQGEMNTEAFF. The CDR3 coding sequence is TGTGCCACCAGCAGAGATTTCCAGGGGGAAATGAACACTGAAGCTTTCTTT.

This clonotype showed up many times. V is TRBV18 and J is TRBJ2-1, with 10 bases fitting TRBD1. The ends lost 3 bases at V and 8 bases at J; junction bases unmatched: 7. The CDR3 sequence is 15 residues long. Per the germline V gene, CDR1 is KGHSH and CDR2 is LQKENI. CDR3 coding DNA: TGTGCCAGCTCACCCAGACAGGGGGCAGGGGATGAGCAGTTCTTC. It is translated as CASSPRQGAGDEQFF. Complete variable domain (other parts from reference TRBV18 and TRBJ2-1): NAGVMQNPRHLVRRRGQEARLRCSPMKGHSHVYWYRQLPEEGLKFMVYLQKENIIDESGMPKERFSAEFPKEGPSILRIQQVVRGDSAAYFCASSPRQGAGDEQFFGPGTRLTVL.